These T cell receptor beta chains were read from a single sample in a study of shared clonotypes between healthy human individuals. Only in-frame clones appear in the TCRdb table, and some are missing; sequencing was by immunoSEQ multiplex PCR. The table has about 230,000 clones, 50% to 75% seen once; the top ten hold more than 9.5%. Specimen: memory CD4+ T cells sorted from blood. The receptors were gathered from a man aged 25 to 40 in good health. Both conserved end residues are part of each CDR3. A D gene is named only where the DNA matches it firmly. The size entry is marked missing in some rows and otherwise reads once, few, many or a size class.

D	length	J	size	V	DNA	CDR3
TRBD2	15	TRBJ2-7	NA	TRBV9	TGTGCCAGCAGCCCGACTAGCGGACCGACCTACGAGCAGTACTTC	CASSPTSGPTYEQYF
NA	12	TRBJ1-1	few	TRBV6-5	TGTGCCAGCAGTAGCCGGCCTACGATGGCGTTCTTT	CASSSRPTMAFF
NA	16	TRBJ2-1	NA	TRBV11-2	TGTGCCAGCAGCTTATCAAAGACTAGTGCGTACAATGAGCAGTTCTTC	CASSLSKTSAYNEQFF
TRBD2	14	TRBJ2-7	few	TRBV7-9	TGTGCCAGCAGGACTAGCGGTAGCTCCTACGAGCAGTACTTC	CASRTSGSSYEQYF
TRBD1	14	TRBJ2-2	NA	TRBV25-1	TGTGCCAGCACCGGGACAGGGTTTCCCGGGGAGCTGTTTTTT	CASTGTGFPGELFF
TRBD1	15	TRBJ1-1	NA	TRBV6-1	TGTGCCAGCACCTTGGACAGGGTGGCGAACACTGAAGCTTTCTTT	CASTLDRVANTEAFF
NA	17	TRBJ2-7	NA	TRBV4-3	TGCGCCAGCAGCCTGCTGGAGCATCTAGGAATATCTGGAGAGCAGTACTTC	CASSLLEHLGISGEQYF
TRBD1	16	TRBJ1-1	NA	TRBV10-3	TGTGCCATCAGTGGACCCAACAGGGGCCAGAACACTGAAGCTTTCTTT	CAISGPNRGQNTEAFF
NA	11	TRBJ1-1	NA	TRBV7-7	TGTGCTAGCAGCAGACGGGGCGAAGCTTTCTTT	CASSRRGEAFF
NA	18	TRBJ2-3	NA	TRBV21-1	TGTGCCAGCACCGACTTAGCCTTTGGGACAGGATTTCACTATGCGCAGTATTTT	CASTDLAFGTGFHYAQYF
TRBD2	17	TRBJ2-2	NA	TRBV9	TGTGCCAGCAGCGTAGGCTTTGCGGGAGTCGACACCGGGGAGCTGTTTTTT	CASSVGFAGVDTGELFF
NA	14	TRBJ1-4	many	TRBV28	TGTGCCAGCAATGGCGGGGGCGGTTACGAAAAACTGTTTTTT	CASNGGGGYEKLFF
NA	13	TRBJ2-3	NA	TRBV5-1	TGCGCCAGCAGCTTGATGGGTGCGGATACGCAGTATTTT	CASSLMGADTQYF
TRBD1	16	TRBJ2-5	once	TRBV5-1	TGCGCCAGCAGTTCAGCCGGGACAGGGGTACGAGAGACCCAGTACTTC	CASSSAGTGVRETQYF
TRBD1	16	TRBJ2-6	NA	TRBV27	TGTGCCAGCAGTTTTGGGACAGCCTCTGGGGCCAACGTCCTGACTTTC	CASSFGTASGANVLTF
NA	15	TRBJ1-5	once	TRBV14	TGTGCCAGCAGCCCGGGACCGACCCAAAATCAGCCCCAGCATTTT	CASSPGPTQNQPQHF
NA	17	TRBJ2-1	few	TRBV7-6	TGTGCCAGCAGCGCCCGACAGGCTCGGGCTCCCTACAATGAGCAGTTCTTC	CASSARQARAPYNEQFF
NA	13	TRBJ1-1	NA	TRBV28	TGTGCCAGCAGAATACAGGGGAACACTGAAGCTTTCTTT	CASRIQGNTEAFF
TRBD1	15	TRBJ1-2	NA	TRBV9	TGTGCCAGCAGCGTAGAGGCAGGGGGCGCGTCAGGCTACACCTTC	CASSVEAGGASGYTF
TRBD1	14	TRBJ2-5	NA	TRBV6-5	TGTGCCAGCTATCAGGCAGGGGGCCCAGGGACCCAGTACTTC	CASYQAGGPGTQYF
NA	13	TRBJ1-2	many	TRBV7-8	TGTGCCAGCAGCTTAGAGATCTCCTATGGCTACACCTTC	CASSLEISYGYTF
NA	13	TRBJ2-7	NA	TRBV27	TGTGCCAGCAGTTCCATCAAGAACTACGAGCAGTACTTC	CASSSIKNYEQYF
TRBD2	14	TRBJ2-4	NA	TRBV10-3	TGTGCCATCAGGCCTAGCGGGAGTGGGGACATTCAGTACTTC	CAIRPSGSGDIQYF
TRBD1	15	TRBJ2-1	few	TRBV5-4	TGTGCCAGCAGCCCCCGACAGGGGGCCAACAATGAGCAGTTCTTC	CASSPRQGANNEQFF
NA	13	TRBJ1-5	NA	TRBV9	TGTGCCAGCAGCGTAGACTTCAGTCAGCCCCAGCATTTT	CASSVDFSQPQHF
NA	14	TRBJ2-5	NA	TRBV7-2	TGTGCCAGCAGCCTAGGACCGGTGCAAGAGACCCAGTACTTC	CASSLGPVQETQYF
NA	14	TRBJ2-1	NA	TRBV1	TGCACCAGCAGCCAAGAACCCGGGGGCAATGAGCAGTTCTTC	CTSSQEPGGNEQFF
TRBD1	14	TRBJ2-1	once	TRBV4-1	TGCGCCAGCAGCCAGGTCTTAACAGGGGATGAGCAGTTCTTC	CASSQVLTGDEQFF
TRBD2	14	TRBJ2-1	NA	TRBV7-9	TGTGCCAGCAGCTTATCGGCGGGAGGTAATGAGCAGTTCTTC	CASSLSAGGNEQFF
TRBD2	18	TRBJ2-3	NA	TRBV7-2	TGTGCCAGCAGCTTAGGTGGCGGGAGGCCCTTTAGCACAGATACGCAGTATTTT	CASSLGGGRPFSTDTQYF
NA	16	TRBJ1-5	once	TRBV5-8	TGTGCCAGCAGCCCCCCCGGACAGTATGGCAATCAGCCCCAGCATTTT	CASSPPGQYGNQPQHF
NA	15	TRBJ2-7	NA	TRBV7-8	TGTGCCAGCAGCTCAGGGACACCTCTAAAGGACGAGCAGTACTTC	CASSSGTPLKDEQYF